This TCR beta chain was identified during a study of neurological immune-mediated disorders. V was cut by 6 bases and J by 3 bases, with 9 bases left in between. The CDR3 is 13 amino acids. The germline CDR1 and CDR2 sequences are MNHNY and SVGAGI (reference sequence). Study observations and caveats: It was HTLV-1-associated myelopathy that showed the most TCR clonal expansion, while multiple sclerosis showed the least, falling below healthy controls.

This clonotype has at least ten counts. Its cognate antigen is unknown. In TCRdb, the 5' RACE reads were re-called with MiXCR into one record per CDR3 protein. Here the sample spans about 52,000 distinct CDR3 sequences, more than 3.5% being singletons. The sequencing input was PBMCs. The rearrangement joins TRBV6-6 to TRBJ2-1; D unclear. This TCR was sampled from a man between 60 and 70 years old with multiple sclerosis. The CDR3 coding sequence is TGTGCCAGCAGCCCCCTGTACTACAATGAGCAGTTCTTC. Protein product: CASSPLYYNEQFF.